The rows below give T cell receptor beta chains drawn from one sample of a study of shared clonotypes between healthy human individuals. The assay was immunoSEQ multiplex PCR, and TCRdb's table has in-frame clones only and misses some. The sample contains a few hundred thousand clones, under 80% of which appear only once. The specimen sequenced was memory CD4+ T cells sorted from blood. The receptors were sampled from a man younger than 45 in good health. Each CDR3 is given without its conserved first and last residue.

TRBV29-1,TRBJ2-7,SANGQGVSDEQY
TRBV18,TRBJ2-3,ASSPPSGGSGGADTQY
TRBV29-1,TRBJ2-1,SQQGDSYNEQF
TRBV7-2,TRBJ2-7,ASSPQTGGGNEQY
TRBV9,TRBJ2-3,ASSVDGKVSDTQY
TRBV28,TRBJ2-3,ASSDPRGRENTDTQY
TRBV11-2,TRBJ2-7,ASSIAGAEYSYEQY
TRBV7-6,TRBJ2-3,ASSLEVWADTQY
TRBV5-1,TRBJ1-1,ASSHSVGQRNTEAF
TRBV28,TRBJ2-5,ASSSLAGGGPQETQY
TRBV9,TRBJ2-5,ASSFSLGGGETQY
TRBV4-2,TRBJ2-1,ASSQGGSGWPGGQF
TRBV28,TRBJ2-1,ASRDGGHNEQF
TRBV29-1,TRBJ2-1,SVEASGALGEQF
TRBV4-3,TRBJ2-3,ASSSVGGQGTDTQY
TRBV28,TRBJ2-7,ASSPPTGGYEQY
TRBV5-5,TRBJ2-2,ASSFTGGPTGELF
TRBV5-1,TRBJ2-1,ASSDLSGSSYNEQF
TRBV18,TRBJ2-1,ASSPTSGNEQF
TRBV5-1,TRBJ2-7,ASSLVPYEQY
TRBV7-8,TRBJ1-1,ASSLAGQALGTEAF